The rows below give T cell receptor beta chains drawn from one sample of a study of T cell responses to AZD1222 COVID-19 vaccine. Data came from immunoSEQ multiplex PCR; TCRdb stores just in-frame clones and leaves some out. Here the sample spans around 150,000 clones, about 90% being singletons. Sequences were derived from peripheral blood, sampled 28 days after the second AZD1222 dose. These TCRs come from an adult who received the AZD1222 COVID-19 vaccine. CDR3s include the opening cysteine and the closing phenylalanine or tryptophan. Each record gives: D gene, V gene, clone size, J gene, CDR3 protein, CDR3 DNA. A D gene is named only where the DNA matches it firmly. Clone sizes are given selectively: once, few, many, or a class where the clone is expanded.

D gene: .; V gene: TRBV29-1; clone size: once; J gene: TRBJ2-5; CDR3 protein: CSVSMSWGFNQETQYF; CDR3 DNA: TGCAGCGTTTCTATGAGTTGGGGGTTCAACCAAGAGACCCAGTACTTC
D gene: TRBD1; V gene: TRBV28; clone size: .; J gene: TRBJ1-2; CDR3 protein: CASRTGEAYGYTF; CDR3 DNA: TGTGCCAGCAGAACAGGGGAGGCCTATGGCTACACCTTC
D gene: .; V gene: TRBV24-1; clone size: .; J gene: TRBJ1-2; CDR3 protein: CATSDYDRPYGYTF; CDR3 DNA: TGTGCCACCAGTGACTACGACAGGCCCTATGGCTACACCTTC
D gene: .; V gene: TRBV28; clone size: .; J gene: TRBJ2-3; CDR3 protein: CASTVGGLGRDTQYF; CDR3 DNA: TGTGCCAGCACCGTGGGCGGCCTTGGCAGAGATACGCAGTATTTT
D gene: TRBD1; V gene: TRBV30; clone size: .; J gene: TRBJ1-5; CDR3 protein: CAWSVRHGTGGWFNQPQHF; CDR3 DNA: TGTGCCTGGAGTGTACGTCATGGGACAGGAGGCTGGTTCAATCAGCCCCAGCATTTT
D gene: .; V gene: TRBV11-3; clone size: .; J gene: TRBJ2-1; CDR3 protein: CASSKRGDEQFF; CDR3 DNA: TGTGCCAGCAGCAAGAGGGGGGATGAGCAGTTCTTC
D gene: TRBD2; V gene: TRBV6-5; clone size: .; J gene: TRBJ2-7; CDR3 protein: CASSYSNRGDYEQYF; CDR3 DNA: TGTGCCAGCAGTTACTCGAATCGGGGGGACTACGAGCAGTACTTC
D gene: .; V gene: TRBV7-9; clone size: once; J gene: TRBJ1-4; CDR3 protein: CASSLAGGRREKLFF; CDR3 DNA: TGTGCCAGCAGCTTAGCCGGAGGCCGGAGGGAAAAACTGTTTTTT
D gene: TRBD2; V gene: TRBV24-1; clone size: .; J gene: TRBJ2-2; CDR3 protein: CATRGLAGNTGELFF; CDR3 DNA: TGTGCCACCAGGGGACTAGCGGGGAACACCGGGGAGCTGTTTTTT
D gene: .; V gene: TRBV7-2; clone size: .; J gene: TRBJ2-5; CDR3 protein: CASSLGMQETQYF; CDR3 DNA: TGTGCCAGCAGCCTCGGAATGCAAGAGACCCAGTACTTC
D gene: TRBD1; V gene: TRBV7-9; clone size: .; J gene: TRBJ1-3; CDR3 protein: CASSLDRESGNTIYF; CDR3 DNA: TGTGCCAGCAGTCTGGACAGGGAGTCTGGAAACACCATATATTTT
D gene: .; V gene: TRBV30; clone size: .; J gene: TRBJ2-1; CDR3 protein: CAWSGGYNEQFF; CDR3 DNA: TGTGCCTGGAGTGGCGGTTACAATGAGCAGTTCTTC
D gene: TRBD1; V gene: TRBV18; clone size: .; J gene: TRBJ1-2; CDR3 protein: CASSPLGQLNYGYTF; CDR3 DNA: TGTGCCAGCTCCCCACTGGGACAGTTAAACTATGGCTACACCTTC
D gene: .; V gene: TRBV27; clone size: .; J gene: TRBJ2-6; CDR3 protein: CASTLSGANVLTF; CDR3 DNA: TGTGCCAGCACCCTCTCTGGGGCCAACGTCCTGACTTTC
D gene: TRBD1; V gene: TRBV5-4; clone size: .; J gene: TRBJ1-6; CDR3 protein: CASSHGDRGHYNSPLHF; CDR3 DNA: TGTGCCAGCAGCCATGGGGACAGGGGCCACTATAATTCACCCCTCCACTTT
D gene: .; V gene: TRBV2; clone size: .; J gene: TRBJ1-5; CDR3 protein: CASSELGENQPQHF; CDR3 DNA: TGTGCCAGCAGTGAACTAGGGGAAAATCAGCCCCAGCATTTT
D gene: TRBD2; V gene: TRBV19; clone size: .; J gene: TRBJ2-5; CDR3 protein: CASRQRFGGGAGEETQYF; CDR3 DNA: TGTGCCAGTAGGCAACGGTTTGGCGGGGGGGCCGGGGAAGAGACCCAGTACTTC
D gene: .; V gene: TRBV4-3; clone size: .; J gene: TRBJ1-6; CDR3 protein: CASSRQSGDSPLHF; CDR3 DNA: TGCGCCAGCAGCCGACAGTCGGGGGATTCACCCCTCCACTTT
D gene: TRBD1; V gene: TRBV27; clone size: .; J gene: TRBJ2-1; CDR3 protein: CASSFDRRGRDNEQFF; CDR3 DNA: TGTGCCAGCAGTTTTGATCGAAGGGGGCGCGACAATGAGCAGTTCTTC
D gene: .; V gene: TRBV5-1; clone size: .; J gene: TRBJ2-5; CDR3 protein: CASSLVGTPGETQYF; CDR3 DNA: TGCGCCAGCAGCTTGGTTGGGACCCCGGGGGAGACCCAGTACTTC
D gene: .; V gene: TRBV18; clone size: .; J gene: TRBJ1-2; CDR3 protein: CASSPGPDYYGYTF; CDR3 DNA: TGTGCCAGCTCACCGGGGCCCGACTATTATGGCTACACCTTC
D gene: .; V gene: TRBV28; clone size: once; J gene: TRBJ1-3; CDR3 protein: CASSWTEHHSGNTIYF; CDR3 DNA: TGTGCCAGCAGTTGGACGGAACATCACTCTGGAAACACCATATATTTT
D gene: .; V gene: TRBV5-4; clone size: .; J gene: TRBJ2-2; CDR3 protein: CASSLGLAGAHTGELFF; CDR3 DNA: TGTGCCAGCAGCTTGGGCTTGGCGGGGGCACACACCGGGGAGCTGTTTTTT
D gene: TRBD2; V gene: TRBV6-6; clone size: .; J gene: TRBJ2-5; CDR3 protein: CASSRSSGGLGETQYF; CDR3 DNA: TGTGCCAGCAGCCGATCTAGCGGGGGATTGGGAGAGACCCAGTACTTC
D gene: .; V gene: TRBV7-9; clone size: once; J gene: TRBJ1-1; CDR3 protein: CASSFTTNTEAFF; CDR3 DNA: TGTGCCAGCAGCTTTACGACCAACACTGAAGCTTTCTTT
D gene: .; V gene: TRBV11-2; clone size: .; J gene: TRBJ1-1; CDR3 protein: CASSLGAFGAFF; CDR3 DNA: TGTGCCAGCAGCTTAGGGGCGTTTGGAGCTTTCTTT
D gene: .; V gene: TRBV10-3; clone size: .; J gene: TRBJ1-3; CDR3 protein: CAISEAPGAGNTIYF; CDR3 DNA: TGTGCCATCAGTGAAGCCCCGGGTGCTGGAAACACCATATATTTT
D gene: .; V gene: TRBV15; clone size: .; J gene: TRBJ1-1; CDR3 protein: CATSRDLGRNTEAFF; CDR3 DNA: TGTGCCACCAGCAGAGATCTAGGGAGGAACACTGAAGCTTTCTTT
D gene: .; V gene: TRBV28; clone size: once; J gene: TRBJ1-2; CDR3 protein: CASSLYWAGYGYTF; CDR3 DNA: TGTGCCAGCAGTTTATATTGGGCGGGCTATGGCTACACCTTC
D gene: .; V gene: TRBV6-6; clone size: .; J gene: TRBJ2-3; CDR3 protein: CASTTRKDFGDTQYF; CDR3 DNA: TGTGCCAGCACTACTCGGAAGGATTTCGGAGATACGCAGTATTTT
D gene: .; V gene: TRBV19; clone size: .; J gene: TRBJ1-5; CDR3 protein: CASSIPARGNQPQHF; CDR3 DNA: TGTGCCAGTAGTATCCCAGCCAGGGGCAATCAGCCCCAGCATTTT
D gene: TRBD2; V gene: TRBV9; clone size: .; J gene: TRBJ2-7; CDR3 protein: CASSVAGGNYEQYF; CDR3 DNA: TGTGCCAGCAGCGTAGCGGGGGGGAACTACGAGCAGTACTTC
D gene: .; V gene: TRBV2; clone size: .; J gene: TRBJ1-2; CDR3 protein: CASSGGTGFRGYTF; CDR3 DNA: TGTGCCAGCAGTGGAGGCACAGGGTTCAGGGGCTACACCTTC
D gene: TRBD1; V gene: TRBV19; clone size: .; J gene: TRBJ2-7; CDR3 protein: CASRIGQGSYEQYF; CDR3 DNA: TGTGCCAGTAGAATCGGACAGGGGTCCTACGAGCAGTACTTC
D gene: .; V gene: TRBV3-1/TRBV3-2; clone size: .; J gene: TRBJ1-5; CDR3 protein: CASSQKSNRVPQHF; CDR3 DNA: TGTGCCAGCAGCCAAAAAAGTAACAGGGTCCCCCAGCATTTT
D gene: .; V gene: TRBV6-5; clone size: .; J gene: TRBJ1-1; CDR3 protein: CASSSTESNTEAFF; CDR3 DNA: TGTGCCAGCAGTTCGACGGAGTCGAACACTGAAGCTTTCTTT
D gene: .; V gene: TRBV5-6; clone size: .; J gene: TRBJ1-2; CDR3 protein: CASSFGGGSLSYGYTF; CDR3 DNA: TGTGCCAGCAGCTTTGGAGGGGGATCCCTATCATATGGCTACACCTTC
D gene: .; V gene: TRBV15; clone size: .; J gene: TRBJ2-4; CDR3 protein: CATSRELRQALNIQYF; CDR3 DNA: TGTGCCACCAGCAGAGAATTGAGGCAGGCCCTGAACATTCAGTACTTC
D gene: .; V gene: TRBV28; clone size: .; J gene: TRBJ1-1; CDR3 protein: CASSLYVTGNTEAFF; CDR3 DNA: TGTGCCAGCAGTTTATACGTGACAGGGAACACTGAAGCTTTCTTT
D gene: TRBD1; V gene: TRBV24-1; clone size: .; J gene: TRBJ1-2; CDR3 protein: CATSDPGRGLGYTF; CDR3 DNA: TGTGCCACCAGTGACCCCGGCAGGGGGCTTGGCTACACCTTC
D gene: TRBD1; V gene: TRBV6-1; clone size: .; J gene: TRBJ2-7; CDR3 protein: CASSEAWTGVSSYEQYF; CDR3 DNA: TGTGCCAGCAGTGAAGCCTGGACAGGGGTAAGCTCCTACGAGCAGTACTTC
D gene: .; V gene: TRBV27; clone size: .; J gene: TRBJ1-1; CDR3 protein: CASSLSITMNTEAFF; CDR3 DNA: TGTGCCAGCAGTTTATCCATCACCATGAACACTGAAGCTTTCTTT
D gene: .; V gene: TRBV7-2; clone size: .; J gene: TRBJ2-1; CDR3 protein: CASSLVGGNEQFF; CDR3 DNA: TGTGCCAGCAGCTTAGTTGGAGGGAATGAGCAGTTCTTC
D gene: .; V gene: TRBV5-5; clone size: few; J gene: TRBJ1-1; CDR3 protein: CASSTDGDTEAFF; CDR3 DNA: TGTGCCAGCAGTACGGACGGGGACACTGAAGCTTTCTTT
D gene: TRBD2; V gene: TRBV5-8; clone size: .; J gene: TRBJ2-3; CDR3 protein: CASSISGGPNTQYF; CDR3 DNA: TGTGCCAGCAGCATCTCGGGGGGGCCAAATACGCAGTATTTT
D gene: TRBD1; V gene: TRBV6-1; clone size: .; J gene: TRBJ1-4; CDR3 protein: CASSGRGQSNEKLFF; CDR3 DNA: TGTGCCAGCAGCGGCAGGGGGCAGTCTAATGAAAAACTGTTTTTT
D gene: .; V gene: TRBV7-2; clone size: .; J gene: TRBJ1-3; CDR3 protein: CASSFEGSGNTIYF; CDR3 DNA: TGTGCCAGCAGCTTCGAGGGGTCTGGAAACACCATATATTTT
D gene: .; V gene: TRBV6-1; clone size: .; J gene: TRBJ1-1; CDR3 protein: CASSEAPSSEAFF; CDR3 DNA: TGTGCCAGCAGTGAAGCGCCATCGTCTGAAGCTTTCTTT
D gene: .; V gene: TRBV7-9; clone size: .; J gene: TRBJ1-4; CDR3 protein: CASSLGAGEKLFF; CDR3 DNA: TGTGCCAGCAGCTTAGGTGCTGGAGAAAAACTGTTTTTT
D gene: .; V gene: TRBV5-4; clone size: once; J gene: TRBJ2-2; CDR3 protein: CASSEDRRSWELFF; CDR3 DNA: TGTGCCAGCAGCGAAGACAGAAGAAGCTGGGAGCTGTTTTTT
D gene: .; V gene: TRBV7-2; clone size: .; J gene: TRBJ1-1; CDR3 protein: CASMPTPGVNTEAFF; CDR3 DNA: TGTGCCAGCATGCCAACCCCCGGGGTGAACACTGAAGCTTTCTTT
D gene: .; V gene: TRBV11-3; clone size: few; J gene: TRBJ2-1; CDR3 protein: CASSLRSSSYNEQFF; CDR3 DNA: TGTGCCAGCAGCTTAAGGTCAAGCTCCTACAATGAGCAGTTCTTC
D gene: .; V gene: TRBV2; clone size: .; J gene: TRBJ1-1; CDR3 protein: CASSPGFMNTEAFF; CDR3 DNA: TGTGCCAGCAGTCCAGGGTTCATGAACACTGAAGCTTTCTTT
D gene: TRBD2; V gene: TRBV6-2/TRBV6-3; clone size: .; J gene: TRBJ2-3; CDR3 protein: CASSYRGLASITQYF; CDR3 DNA: TGTGCCAGCAGTTACCGCGGACTAGCTAGTATAACGCAGTATTTT
D gene: TRBD1; V gene: TRBV24-1; clone size: .; J gene: TRBJ2-5; CDR3 protein: CATSDFLGSGTGGQETQYF; CDR3 DNA: TGTGCCACCAGTGATTTTTTGGGTTCGGGGACAGGGGGCCAAGAGACCCAGTACTTC
D gene: .; V gene: TRBV30; clone size: .; J gene: TRBJ1-5; CDR3 protein: CAWSVRGQSNQPQHF; CDR3 DNA: TGTGCCTGGAGTGTACGAGGACAAAGCAATCAGCCCCAGCATTTT
D gene: .; V gene: TRBV2; clone size: .; J gene: TRBJ2-3; CDR3 protein: CASSPSDTQYF; CDR3 DNA: TGTGCCAGCAGCCCTTCAGATACGCAGTATTTT
D gene: .; V gene: TRBV7-2; clone size: .; J gene: TRBJ2-7; CDR3 protein: CASSSDSSIEQYF; CDR3 DNA: TGTGCCAGCAGCTCGGACAGTTCCATCGAGCAGTACTTC
D gene: .; V gene: TRBV5-6; clone size: .; J gene: TRBJ2-7; CDR3 protein: CASSLNYEQYF; CDR3 DNA: TGTGCCAGCAGCTTGAACTACGAGCAGTACTTC
D gene: TRBD1; V gene: TRBV6-6; clone size: .; J gene: TRBJ1-5; CDR3 protein: CASSYSGQDIPQHF; CDR3 DNA: TGTGCCAGCAGTTACTCCGGACAGGACATACCCCAGCATTTT